Listed here are 19 T cell receptor beta chains from one sample, sequenced in a study of shared clonotypes between healthy human individuals (dated by TCRdb to 2020 to 2021). CD8 naive samples consisted of CD45RO-negative cells that were positively selected for CCR7, yielding a CD45RA+CCR7+ population without TemRA cells. Receptor amplification or capture employed the immunoSEQ multiplex PCR assay. The table was pulled from immuneACCESS by TCRdb, which kept in-frame rearrangements only. Such tables lose some clones; where checked, under half of the loss comes from unresolved V genes, and the rest has no known cause. For this sample there are some 2.1 million clones; 93% appear just once. The top ten constitute about 1.6% of the sample. The sample consisted of naive CD8+ T cells from PBMCs. This sample's cell subset or site label indicates: CD45RA+CCR7+. Receptors originate from a man younger than 35 in good health. Some clones in this sample may be carry-over from other donors' samples.

The chain links TRBV11-2 to TRBJ2-5, with TRBD2 matching over 9 bases. This CDR3 is 15 amino acids long. Per the germline V gene, CDR1 is SGHAT and CDR2 is FQNNGV. The junction had 4 bases not matched to a gene; V was cut back by 1 base and J by 4 bases. CDR3 sequence reads: CASSLVAGVSETQYF. DNA of the CDR3: TGTGCCAGCAGCTTAGTAGCGGGAGTCTCAGAGACCCAGTACTTC.

This clone was counted a single time. The chain employs TRBV9 and TRBJ1-4; no definite D call. The CDR3 spans 16 residues. Trimming stripped 0 bases from V and 5 bases from J, with 14 bases between. Looked up from germline, CDR1 is SGDLS and CDR2 is YYNGEE. In DNA form, the CDR3 reads TGTGCCAGCAGCGTAGGAGTGAATACTCGGAATGAAAAACTGTTTTTT. Translated: CASSVGVNTRNEKLFF.

V and J are TRBV4-1 and TRBJ1-2, with D unresolved. The CDR3 sequence is 13 residues long. Germline V CDR1 and CDR2: MGHRA, YSYEKL. With 4 bases removed from V and 2 bases from J, the gap between germline ends came to 8 bases. The CDR3, as DNA: TGCGCCAGCAGCCCGAGGGAAAACTATGGCTACACCTTC. Amino acids: CASSPRENYGYTF.

The rearrangement links TRBV6-5 to TRBJ1-6, with TRBD1 identical over 8 bases. J was trimmed by 9 bases and V by 2 bases; bases with no gene match: 6. CDR1 and CDR2 from the germline V gene are MNHEY and SVGAGI. There are 15 residues in the CDR3. CDR3 loop: CASSYGTGGSSPLHF. CDR3 in DNA: TGTGCCAGCAGTTACGGGACAGGAGGGTCTTCACCCCTCCACTTT.

The chain carries TRBV6-6 and TRBJ2-1; 7 nucleotides align to TRBD2. There are 11 residues in the CDR3. Trimming removed 6 bases from V and 15 bases from J; junction bases left unmatched: 8. CDR1 and CDR2 (germline): MNHNY, SVGAGI (reference sequence). The DNA for the CDR3 is TGTGCCAGCAGGGGAGGGTGGTGGTGGTTCTTC. Residues: CASRGGWWWFF.

V gene TRBV10-3 combines with J gene TRBJ2-1; D could derive from TRBD1 or TRBD2 (5 bases each). CDR1 ENHRY and CDR2 SYGVKD come from the germline V gene. The ends were cut back, 4 bases at V and 5 bases at J, with 9 bases in the middle. The CDR3 spans 13 residues. The CDR3 region is CAISGDHNNEQFF. The CDR3 nucleotides read TGTGCCATCAGTGGGGACCATAACAATGAGCAGTTCTTC.

This chain joins TRBV5-1 and TRBJ2-1; 8 positions match TRBD2. There are 13 residues in the CDR3. The germline gives CDR1 SGHRS, CDR2 YFSETQ. V dropped 5 bases and J dropped 3; count of bases not matched to a gene: 1. CDR3 nucleotide sequence: TGCGCCAGCAGGCTAGCGGGCTACAATGAGCAGTTCTTC. The encoded protein is CASRLAGYNEQFF.

The chain combines TRBV19 with TRBJ2-2, with 8 bases that match TRBD1. Germline lookup yields CDR1 LNHDA and CDR2 SQIVND (reference sequence). V gave up 4 bases and J gave up 3 bases; unmatched junction bases: 10. The CDR3 contains 17 residues. For the CDR3, the DNA is TGTGCCAGTAGTACTCCCCTGGACAGGGAGGACACCGGGGAGCTGTTTTTT. This codes for CASSTPLDREDTGELFF.

The chain couples TRBV14 to TRBJ2-7; D not certain. V gave up 1 base and J gave up 4 bases, with 14 bases separating them. This CDR3 region has 15 residues. The germline gives CDR1 SGHDN, CDR2 FVKESK. CDR3 in amino acids: CASSQVPRVRYEQYF. In DNA form, the CDR3 reads TGTGCCAGCAGCCAAGTCCCCCGCGTGAGGTACGAGCAGTACTTC.

Of note for this clone: The sample contains more than one DNA sequence encoding this CDR3. The chain recombines TRBV11-2 with TRBJ1-1; D call uncertain. This CDR3 comprises 13 residues. Germline V gives CDR1 SGHAT, CDR2 FQNNGV. The V end lost 0 bases, the J end lost 4 bases, and 6 bases lay between the germline ends. The CDR3 reads CASSLDLGTEAFF. CDR3 coding DNA: TGTGCCAGCAGCTTAGATCTAGGCACTGAAGCTTTCTTT.

The gene calls are TRBV15 and TRBJ2-7; 12 bases are a match to TRBD1. CDR3 length equals 17 residues. Germline-derived CDR1 and CDR2 are LNHNV and YYDKDF (reference sequence). V shed 2 bases and J 6 bases; nucleotides not matched to a gene: 11. CDR3 in amino acids: CATSRTPGTGGQSEQYF. DNA for the CDR3: TGTGCCACCAGCAGAACCCCTGGGACAGGGGGCCAGAGCGAGCAGTACTTC.

The V call is TRBV7-8, the J call TRBJ2-1; 7 bases map to TRBD2. The V gene end was trimmed by 0 bases and the J gene end by 4 bases; junction bases not matched to a gene: 12. Germline V CDR1 and CDR2: SGHVS, FQNEAQ. CDR3 length: 18 amino acids. This CDR3 reads CASSLAISGPYLYNEQFF. For the CDR3, the DNA is TGTGCCAGCAGCTTAGCGATTAGCGGGCCGTACCTTTACAATGAGCAGTTCTTC. Filled out from reference TRBV7-8 and TRBJ2-1, the complete variable domain reads GAGVSQSPRYKVAKRGQDVALRCDPISGHVSLFWYQQALGQGPEFLTYFQNEAQLDKSGLPSDRFFAERPEGSVSTLKIQRTQQEDSAVYLCASSLAISGPYLYNEQFFGPGTRLTVL.

There are a few counts of this clone. V gene TRBV9 combines with J gene TRBJ1-3; no definite D call. Germline values: CDR1 SGDLS, CDR2 YYNGEE. This CDR3 spans 15 amino acids. Trimming left V 4 bases short and J 0 bases short, with 11 bases between. The CDR3 DNA follows: TGTGCCAGCAGCCGTAGGGCGGTCTCTGGAAACACCATATATTTT. It is translated as CASSRRAVSGNTIYF.

This CDR3 is CASSNPSTRDRVNYGYTF. The CDR3 nucleotides are TGCGCCAGCAGCAACCCTTCGACCCGGGACAGGGTAAACTATGGCTACACCTTC. The rearrangement joins TRBV5-1 to TRBJ1-2, with 9 bases fitting TRBD1. There are 18 residues in the CDR3. Unmatched junction bases numbered 15, after V lost 4 bases and J lost 2 bases. CDR1 and CDR2 from the germline V gene are SGHRS and YFSETQ.

Concerning this clone: The sample has other DNA sequences that encode this CDR3 too. The V call is TRBV7-9, the J call TRBJ2-2; 7 nucleotides match TRBD1. The germline V gene has CDR1 SEHNR and CDR2 FQNEAQ (reference sequence). V dropped 5 bases and J dropped 0; count of bases not matched to a gene: 3. The CDR3 runs 15 residues. The CDR3: CASSLGTANTGELFF. The CDR3 DNA follows: TGTGCCAGCAGCCTTGGGACAGCGAACACCGGGGAGCTGTTTTTT.

V is TRBV25-1 and J is TRBJ2-2, with D possibly matching TRBD1 (5 bases). V dropped 5 bases and J dropped 8 bases, with 18 bases sitting between them. The CDR3 is 15 residues long. Germline V gene sequence: CDR1 MGHDK, CDR2 SYGVNS. CDR3 in DNA: TGTGCCAGCAGTCCTTCACACAGGCCTCGGGGGGAGCTGTTTTTT. Its translation: CASSPSHRPRGELFF.

The chain carries TRBV6-6 and TRBJ2-7, with unresolved D. The CDR3 runs 13 residues. The germline V gene has CDR1 MNHNY and CDR2 SVGAGI (reference sequence). Trimming took 6 bases from V and 3 from J, leaving 12 bases between them. The CDR3 nucleotides are TGTGCCAGCAGGACCGGGTGGAGCTACGAGCAGTACTTC. Its protein is CASRTGWSYEQYF.

The chain carries TRBV5-5 and TRBJ1-2; the D is unclear. Trimming pared 0 bases from V and 6 bases from J, leaving 15 bases between. The CDR3 consists of 15 residues. In germline, CDR1 is SGHKS, CDR2 YYEKEE (reference sequence). CDR3 in amino acids: CASSLAIAGNDGYTF. The CDR3 DNA reads TGTGCCAGCAGCTTGGCTATTGCGGGAAACGATGGCTACACCTTC.

The rearrangement joins TRBV11-2 to TRBJ2-4; 7 nucleotides agree with TRBD1. V trimming: 5 bases; J trimming: 3 bases; junction bases outside the gene matches: 7. From germline, CDR1 is SGHAT and CDR2 FQNNGV. The CDR3 is 15 amino acids. The CDR3: CASSPDRVGKNIQYF. CDR3 coding DNA: TGTGCCAGCAGCCCAGACAGGGTAGGCAAAAACATTCAGTACTTC.